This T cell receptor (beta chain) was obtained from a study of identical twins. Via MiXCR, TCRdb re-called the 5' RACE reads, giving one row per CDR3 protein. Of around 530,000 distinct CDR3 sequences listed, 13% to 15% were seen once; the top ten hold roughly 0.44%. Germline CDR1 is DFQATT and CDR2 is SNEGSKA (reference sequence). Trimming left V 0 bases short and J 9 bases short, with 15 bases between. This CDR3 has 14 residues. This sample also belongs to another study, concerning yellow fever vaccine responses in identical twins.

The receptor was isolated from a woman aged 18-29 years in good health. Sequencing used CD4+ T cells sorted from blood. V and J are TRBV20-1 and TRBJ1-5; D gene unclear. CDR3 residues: CSARDSGPLGPQHF. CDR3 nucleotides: TGCAGTGCTAGAGATTCCGGTCCCCTAGGGCCCCAGCATTTT.